This TCR beta chain was sequenced during a study of blood T cell repertoires in COVID-19. Study context: Italy, Spain and the United States were the sources of the convalescent and acute COVID-19 samples. The analysed material was cDNA or gDNA that came from T cells, B-cell-depleted T cells, or PBMCs.

Seattle patients were enrolled while actively infected and followed longitudinally. This table comes from immunoSEQ multiplex PCR, and its TCRdb copy is limited to in-frame clones, with some not included. Of a few hundred thousand clones detected, approximately 87% appear once; the ten largest clones hold less than 3.5%. Trimming took 6 bases from V and 0 from J, leaving 14 bases between them. This CDR3 spans 15 amino acids. Per the germline V gene, CDR1 is SGHRS and CDR2 is YFSETQ. The receptor was derived from a woman aged 25 to 45 with COVID-19, enrolled during active disease. The sample comprised peripheral blood. The rearrangement joins TRBV5-1 to TRBJ2-3; D might be TRBD1 (6 bases). The CDR3 DNA is TGCGCCAGCATCGGTGGACAGACAAGCACAGATACGCAGTATTTT. Amino acids: CASIGGQTSTDTQYF.